This T cell receptor (beta chain) was recorded in a study of vaccination effects on CD4 cells after COVID-19. CDR3 length: 16 residues. Trimming shortened V by 2 bases and J by 5 bases, and 17 bases separated the two germline ends. Germline CDR1 is SGHRS and CDR2 is YFSETQ. Data came from immunoSEQ multiplex PCR; TCRdb stores just in-frame clones and leaves some out. Of about 79,000 clones listed, approximately 81% are singletons. In regard to this clone: Its antigen is undetermined.

Antigen-specific CD4+ T cells expanded by the ViraFEST assay with viral peptide pools were then sequenced. Following culture for around 10 days, CD4+ T cells were isolated. Here the sequenced sample was CD4+ T cells from PBMCs cultured with HCoV-229E spike peptides, taken before COVID-19 vaccination. The V and J genes are TRBV5-1 and TRBJ1-5, with TRBD1 as a possible D gene (5 bases). The TCR comes from a human donor who received a COVID-19 vaccine. CDR3 in amino acids: CASSFLNGTEDQPQHF. Written as DNA, the CDR3 is TGCGCCAGCAGCTTCCTTAATGGGACCGAGGATCAGCCCCAGCATTTT.